Listed here is a single T cell receptor (beta chain). There is no known antigen for this receptor. Base qualities are missing; no much larger clone stands one base away. Libraries were constructed by the immunoSEQ multiplex PCR assay. High-throughput TCR-beta CDR3 sequencing of genomic DNA from most patients was performed by Adaptive Biotechnologies. The original pipeline was this. TCR sequencing data for 18 patients were retrieved from Adaptive's ImmunoSEQ software; three other patients were processed with MiXCR and VDJtools. CDR3 nucleotide sequences shared between donor and recipient were removed because their origin could not be assigned. Alloreactive clones required at least 2-fold expansion over unstimulated cells and minimum CFSE-low frequency of 0.002% (template counts) or 0.001% (read counts). Clones detected in sequenced pre-transplant spleen, lymph node, or MLR CFSE-low populations of the donor or recipient were defined as mappable. The cumulative frequency of alloreactive clones was calculated as a percentage of all sequences, weighted by copy number. This is the immuneACCESS table as TCRdb keeps it, with only in-frame sequences that have V and J called. A part of the clones is gone; compared with another copy, unresolved V genes explain less than half, and the rest is unexplained. V and J calls plus clone size are reproduced from that table; the DNA served to infer D and trimming. This sample is represented by tens of thousands of clones; approximately 92% of them were singletons. The ten top clones hold under 0.85% of the sample.

This entry is derived from a study of graft-versus-host responses after intestinal transplantation (dated by TCRdb to 2020 to 2023). Notes on the research overall: Recipients received multivisceral, liver-intestinal, or isolated intestinal transplants. Every recipient was given anti-thymocyte globulin induction, then maintenance tacrolimus and steroids for two to three years. Graft-versus-host and host-versus-graft alloreactive T cell clones were tracked in the graft, circulation and bone marrow after intestinal transplantation using bulk TCR-beta CDR3 sequencing. Alloreactive clones were identified by sequencing pre-transplant mixed lymphocyte reaction products and comparing these products with unstimulated pre-transplant donor and recipient T cells. Of the roughly 24 intestinal transplant recipients enrolled in the cohort, one of whom was a retransplant, 3 patients without pretransplant specimens were excluded. Donor T cell macrochimerism was defined as a peak of at least 4% donor T cells among recipient peripheral blood mononuclear cells. Rather than going through the commercial service, samples from three later patients were sequenced in-house on an Illumina MiSeq and processed with MiXCR.

The V and J ends are trimmed by 5 bases and 0 bases, leaving 13 bases between them. CDR1 and CDR2, per the germline V gene, are SGHRS and YFSETQ. Taken from cysteine to phenylalanine, the CDR3 has 15 residues. Just the 45-base CDR3 DNA is kept, in frame starting at base 1. Blood samples were collected up to 4 times in the first month after transplant and then at least monthly when available. Points the paper makes about the study in general: Conclusions were limited by the relatively low number and heterogeneity of intestinal transplant patients. Patients with donor T cell macrochimerism had high GvH to HvG T cell clonal ratios in their allografts. Early after transplant, declines in HvG clones were associated with peak levels of circulating GvH clones. GvH clones were found in recipient bone marrow, and some of the GvH clones appeared earlier in ileal mucosa or blood, which is consistent with an intestinal mucosal origin.

This receptor was taken from a human patient who received an intestinal transplant, so some T cells may come from the graft donor. The material sequenced was PBMCs, taken 98 days after intestinal transplantation. The sequence links TRBV5-1 to TRBJ2-3; too little of a D gene remains to name it. This receptor carries the CDR3 CASSPRWGSTDTQYF. The DNA sequence is TGCGCCAGCAGTCCCCGGTGGGGTAGCACAGATACGCAGTATTTT.